Below, 19 T cell receptor beta chains from the same sample are listed, as sequenced in a study of cytomegalovirus exposure and HLA in healthy donors. Primers included in the PCR were 60 Vbeta and 13 Jbeta primers. Data came from immunoSEQ multiplex PCR; TCRdb stores just in-frame clones and leaves some out. The sample holds 120,000 to 150,000 clones, 80% seen once. What was sequenced was PBMCs. These receptors all come from a man aged 40-49 years in good health and CMV-seropositive.

This clone was detected only a few times. The rearrangement joins TRBV6-6 to TRBJ1-1; 11 bases fit TRBD1. After removal of 5 bases from V and 4 bases from J, the junction contained 6 bases not matched to a gene. The CDR3 has 15 residues. CDR1 MNHNY and CDR2 SVGAGI come from the germline V gene (reference sequence). CDR3 bases: TGTGCCAGCAGTACAAGGGACAGGGGGGGCACTGAAGCTTTCTTT. This codes for CASSTRDRGGTEAFF.

CDR3 sequence (DNA): TGTGCCAGCAGTTACTCTAACAGGGGGTACTCCTACGAGCAGTACTTC. It codes for CASSYSNRGYSYEQYF. V is TRBV6-5 and J is TRBJ2-7; 8 positions match TRBD1. Trimming cost V 0 bases and J 0 bases; bases outside gene matches: 4. CDR1 and CDR2 from the germline V gene are MNHEY and SVGAGI. CDR3 length equals 16 residues.

The rearrangement links TRBV6-5 to TRBJ1-2, with 9 bases aligning to TRBD1. Per germline, CDR1 MNHEY and CDR2 SVGAGI. V lost 3 bases, J lost 2 bases, and 4 bases stayed unmatched. The CDR3 totals 15 residues. The CDR3 loop is CASSYVTGGNYGYTF. As DNA, the CDR3 is TGTGCCAGCAGTTATGTAACAGGGGGCAACTATGGCTACACCTTC.

The chain uses TRBV14 and TRBJ2-1; 8 bases map to TRBD2. Trimming cost V 0 bases and J 2 bases; bases outside gene matches: 0. CDR1 is SGHDN, CDR2 FVKESK, per germline. This CDR3 contains 15 residues. CDR3 DNA: TGTGCCAGCAGCCAAGACGGGAGGGCCTACAATGAGCAGTTCTTC. As protein: CASSQDGRAYNEQFF.

The gene calls are TRBV10-1 and TRBJ2-2, with D uncertain. Germline assignment: CDR1 WNHNN and CDR2 SYGVQD (reference sequence). The CDR3 loop spans 15 amino acids. V was clipped by 8 bases and J by 1 base, with 14 bases between them. In DNA form, the CDR3 reads TGCGCCAGCTCCCTTACGGGTCTGAACACCGGGGAGCTGTTTTTT. Amino acid sequence: CASSLTGLNTGELFF.

The chain carries TRBV5-4 and TRBJ1-1, with D possibly being TRBD1 (5 bases). Germline-derived CDR1 and CDR2 are SGHNT and YYREEE (reference sequence). V lost 4 bases, J lost 5 bases, and 15 bases lay in between. This CDR3 spans 14 amino acids. CDR3 nucleotide sequence: TGTGCCAGCAGCATCGGCGGGGGTGGGACTGAAGCTTTCTTT. It encodes CASSIGGGGTEAFF.

The chain has TRBV2 and TRBJ1-5, with D maybe TRBD1 (6 bases). This CDR3 comprises 15 residues. Germline loops: CDR1 SNHLY, CDR2 FYNNEI. Deletions cut 5 bases from V and 3 bases from J, with 14 bases between. CDR3 sequence reads: CASSHEQGFNQPQHF. The CDR3 DNA follows: TGTGCCAGCAGTCACGAACAGGGCTTCAATCAGCCCCAGCATTTT.

The rearrangement links TRBV28 to TRBJ1-6; TRBD1 matches 8 bases. The CDR3 covers 14 residues. CDR1 is MDHEN, CDR2 SYDVKM, per germline. Losses at the gene ends were 3 bases for V and 9 bases for J; bases not matched to a gene: 4. In DNA, the CDR3 is TGTGCCAGCAGTTTCAGGGGGCTGAGTTCACCCCTCCACTTT. Its translation: CASSFRGLSSPLHF.

This clone was found a few times. The chain carries TRBV2 and TRBJ2-7; D is unresolved. The CDR3 is made up of 13 amino acids. V was cut by 3 bases and J by 1 base, with 7 bases left in between. Germline V lookup: CDR1 SNHLY, CDR2 FYNNEI. The DNA for the CDR3 is TGTGCCAGCAGTGAGAGTTGGTCCTACGAGCAGTACTTC. It encodes CASSESWSYEQYF.

This chain connects TRBV19 to TRBJ1-5; 9 nucleotides match TRBD1. CDR3 length equals 18 residues. Germline CDR1 reads LNHDA; CDR2 reads SQIVND (reference sequence). Germline trimming cut 1 base from V and 3 bases from J; bases unmatched to any gene: 10. CDR3 in DNA: TGTGCCAGTAGTATAGGAACGCCGGGACAGGGATTCAATCAGCCCCAGCATTTT. This encodes CASSIGTPGQGFNQPQHF.

The CDR3 DNA sequence: TGCGCCAGCAGCCAAGTGGAGGGAGGCGTTTTCGGGAACACTGAAGCTTTCTTT. Translating it yields CASSQVEGGVFGNTEAFF. The chain carries TRBV4-3 and TRBJ1-1; no firm D call. Between the trimmed V and J ends, which lost 1 base and 1 base, there was a span of 19 bases. The CDR3 is 18 residues long. From germline, CDR1 is LGHNA and CDR2 YSLEER.

This sequence joins TRBV7-6 and TRBJ2-3; D remains ambiguous. Germline CDR1 reads SGHVS; CDR2 reads FNYEAQ. V dropped 3 bases and J dropped 2 bases, with 9 bases sitting between them. This CDR3 is 14 amino acids long. The CDR3 here is CASSLSPHTDTQYF. DNA for the CDR3: TGTGCCAGCAGCTTGAGCCCGCACACAGATACGCAGTATTTT.

The chain recombines TRBV5-4 with TRBJ2-1; 11 nucleotides align to TRBD2. Per the germline V gene, CDR1 is SGHNT and CDR2 is YYREEE (reference sequence). After removal of 0 bases from V and 8 bases from J, the junction contained 7 bases not matched to a gene. The length of the CDR3 is 16 residues. CDR3 coding DNA: TGTGCCAGCAGCTTGGGGCTAGCGGGAGGTGGTGATGAGCAGTTCTTC. Translating it yields CASSLGLAGGGDEQFF.

The chain links TRBV18 to TRBJ1-6, with 8 nucleotides matching TRBD1. After removal of 3 bases from V and 15 bases from J, the junction contained 13 bases not matched to a gene. Per the germline V gene, CDR1 is KGHSH and CDR2 is LQKENI. This CDR3 comprises 15 residues. This CDR3 reads CASSPKDRAIRLLHF. The CDR3 coding sequence is TGTGCCAGCTCACCTAAGGACAGGGCCATTAGACTCCTCCACTTT.

This rearrangement joins TRBV4-3 to TRBJ2-1; the D is unclear. This CDR3 has 14 residues. Germline-derived CDR1 and CDR2 are LGHNA and YSLEER. The V gene lost 0 bases and the J gene lost 7 bases, with 10 bases spanning the gap. The CDR3 protein is CASSQDNLSNEQFF. The CDR3 DNA sequence: TGCGCCAGCAGCCAAGATAACTTGAGTAATGAGCAGTTCTTC.

V is TRBV5-6 and J is TRBJ1-2; 7 nucleotides align to TRBD1. Germline values: CDR1 SGHDT, CDR2 YYEEEE. V was pared by 4 bases and J by 2 bases, with 14 bases of the junction left unmatched. The CDR3 contains 17 residues. CDR3 region: CASSPESQGPVNYGYTF. The CDR3 DNA reads TGTGCCAGCAGCCCTGAGTCACAGGGGCCAGTCAACTATGGCTACACCTTC.

V is TRBV7-2 and J is TRBJ2-1; weak D call: TRBD1 (6 bases). Trimming left V 1 base short and J 4 bases short, with 14 bases between. The CDR3 loop spans 16 amino acids. Per the germline V gene, CDR1 is SGHTA and CDR2 is FQGNSA. Here the CDR3 reads CASSLVGFGTYNEQFF. In nucleotides, the CDR3 is TGTGCCAGCAGCTTAGTAGGGTTCGGGACATACAATGAGCAGTTCTTC.

This rearrangement joins TRBV2 to TRBJ2-2, with 10 bases fitting TRBD2. This CDR3 is 19 amino acids long. CDR1 and CDR2 from the germline V gene are SNHLY and FYNNEI. V lost 0 bases and J lost 5; bases outside the gene matches: 12. The DNA for the CDR3 is TGTGCCAGCAGTGAAGCGCTTCTTGTCGGGACTAGCGAGACCGGGGAGCTGTTTTTT. Residues: CASSEALLVGTSETGELFF.

The chain employs TRBV7-8 and TRBJ2-1; 14 bases align to TRBD2. The CDR3 runs to 19 residues. Trimming at V came to 5 bases and at J to 3 bases, leaving 12 bases not matched to a gene. Looked up from germline, CDR1 is SGHVS and CDR2 is FQNEAQ. The CDR3 sequence: CASSRRTSGRYPLYNEQFF. The DNA for the CDR3 is TGTGCCAGCAGCAGACGGACTAGCGGGAGGTATCCCCTCTACAATGAGCAGTTCTTC. Drawing the rest from reference TRBV7-8 and TRBJ2-1, the complete variable domain is GAGVSQSPRYKVAKRGQDVALRCDPISGHVSLFWYQQALGQGPEFLTYFQNEAQLDKSGLPSDRFFAERPEGSVSTLKIQRTQQEDSAVYLCASSRRTSGRYPLYNEQFFGPGTRLTVL.